This T cell receptor beta chain was captured by sequencing in a study of beta chain features in type 1 diabetes. The isolated RNA, all of it, was reverse transcribed, so expressed TCRB transcripts were what got sequenced. Libraries were prepared by immunoSEQ multiplex PCR; TCRdb keeps only in-frame clonotypes and omits some of them. This sample yields around 140,000 clones, of which roughly an eighth are seen a single time; under 1.5% belongs to the top ten. In this sample, this clone turned up a few times. What it binds is not known. The CDR3 runs to 12 residues. The V segment lost 7 bases and the J segment 4 bases; nucleotides outside the gene matches: 6. Germline lookup yields CDR1 SQVTM and CDR2 ANQGSEA. Whole-study results and caveats: PCR might favor shorter templates, but any such skew would affect patients and controls equally. The influence of HLA type on TCRB rearrangement stayed undetermined. Researchers report that Type 1 diabetes patients had moderately but significantly shorter TCRB CDR3s across all four CD4+ subsets.

Sample: central memory CD4+ T cells from blood. The receptor was derived from a man between 18 and 29 years old with type 1 diabetes. V gene TRBV29-1 combines with J gene TRBJ2-5; TRBD1 matches 7 bases. The CDR3 spells CSARQGAETQYF. CDR3 DNA: TGCAGCGCTAGACAGGGCGCAGAGACCCAGTACTTC. The full variable domain, completed using reference TRBV29-1 and TRBJ2-5, is SAVISQKPSRDICQRGTSLTIQCQVDSQVTMMFWYRQQPGQSLTLIATANQGSEATYESGFVIDKFPISRPNLTFSTLTVSNMSPEDSSIYLCSARQGAETQYFGPGTRLLVL.